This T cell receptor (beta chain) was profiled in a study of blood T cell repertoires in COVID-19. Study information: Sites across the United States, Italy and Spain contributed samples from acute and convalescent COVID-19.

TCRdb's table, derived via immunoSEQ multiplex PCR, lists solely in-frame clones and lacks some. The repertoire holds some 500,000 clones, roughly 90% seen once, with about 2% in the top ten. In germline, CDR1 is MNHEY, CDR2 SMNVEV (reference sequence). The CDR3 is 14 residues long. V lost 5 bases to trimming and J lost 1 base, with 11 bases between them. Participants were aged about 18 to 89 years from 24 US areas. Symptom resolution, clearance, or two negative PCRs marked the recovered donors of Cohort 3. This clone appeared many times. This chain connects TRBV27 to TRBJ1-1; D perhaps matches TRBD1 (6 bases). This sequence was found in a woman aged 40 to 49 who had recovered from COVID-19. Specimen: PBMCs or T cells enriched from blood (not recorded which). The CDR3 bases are TGTGCCAGCAGTGCGATACAGGGGAACACTGAAGCTTTCTTT. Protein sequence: CASSAIQGNTEAFF.